This T cell receptor beta chain was observed in a study of OX40 agonist ivuxolimab in advanced cancers. For the study at large: Cohort: 75% to 90% men, mean age 60, aged roughly 23 to 90. Around 40% of patients had received prior checkpoint inhibitor therapy. Study results and limitations: On average, CD8+ T cells showed a greater number of expanded clones than CD4+. Certain nonresponders additionally had low normalized T-cell clonal expansion.

This CDR3 has 17 amino acids. Germline-derived CDR1 and CDR2 are MDHEN and SYDVKM. Deletions cut 3 bases from V and 0 bases from J, with 15 bases between. Produced via immunoSEQ multiplex PCR; TCRdb's table is partial and in-frame only. The sample includes 42,000 or so clones, 80% to 90% of them seen just once. To note about this clone: Its specificity is unknown.

Sequenced material: CD4+ or CD8+ T cells sorted from blood, taken in a trial of the OX40 agonist ivuxolimab. The source is an adult with an advanced solid tumor such as melanoma, head and neck, liver or kidney cancer. The chain employs TRBV28 and TRBJ1-3; D might be TRBD1 (6 bases). The CDR3 nucleotides are TGTGCCAGCAGTTTGCCCCGAACAGGGACCTCTGGAAACACCATATATTTT. Protein product: CASSLPRTGTSGNTIYF.